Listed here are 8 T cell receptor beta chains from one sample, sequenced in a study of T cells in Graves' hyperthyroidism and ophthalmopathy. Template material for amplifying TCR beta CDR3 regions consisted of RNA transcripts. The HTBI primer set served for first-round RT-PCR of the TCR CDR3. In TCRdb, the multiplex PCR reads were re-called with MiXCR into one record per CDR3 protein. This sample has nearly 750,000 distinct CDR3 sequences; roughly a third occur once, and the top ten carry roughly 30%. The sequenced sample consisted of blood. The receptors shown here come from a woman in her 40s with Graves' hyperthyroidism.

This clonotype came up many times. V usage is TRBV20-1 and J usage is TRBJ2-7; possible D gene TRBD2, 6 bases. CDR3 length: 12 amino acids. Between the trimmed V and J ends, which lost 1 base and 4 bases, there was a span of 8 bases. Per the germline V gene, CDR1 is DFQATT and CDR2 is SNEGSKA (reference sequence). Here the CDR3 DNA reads TGCAGTGCTAGAGGTGCGGGGTACGAGCAGTACTTC. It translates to CSARGAGYEQYF.

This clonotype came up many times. Here the CDR3 DNA reads TGTGCCAGCAGCCAAGGGGGACCCGAAGCTTTCTTT. It is translated as CASSQGGPEAFF. This chain links TRBV5-5 with TRBJ1-1; TRBD1 might be the D (6 bases). V was clipped by 4 bases and J by 8 bases, with 12 bases between them. The CDR3 is 12 amino acids. The germline V gene has CDR1 SGHKS and CDR2 YYEKEE (reference sequence). Based on the CDR3 plus reference TRBV5-5 and TRBJ1-1, the full variable domain is DAGVTQSPTHLIKTRGQQVTLRCSPISGHKSVSWYQQVLGQGPQFIFQYYEKEERGRGNFPDRFSARQFPNYSSELNVNALLLGDSALYLCASSQGGPEAFFGQGTRLTVV.

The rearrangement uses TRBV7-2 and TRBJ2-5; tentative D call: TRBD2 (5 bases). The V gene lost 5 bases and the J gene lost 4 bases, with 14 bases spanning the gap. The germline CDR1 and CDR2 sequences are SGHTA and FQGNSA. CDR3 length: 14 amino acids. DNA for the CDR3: TGTGCCAGCAGCCAAGAAGGCGGGTCAGAGACCCAGTACTTC. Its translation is CASSQEGGSETQYF.

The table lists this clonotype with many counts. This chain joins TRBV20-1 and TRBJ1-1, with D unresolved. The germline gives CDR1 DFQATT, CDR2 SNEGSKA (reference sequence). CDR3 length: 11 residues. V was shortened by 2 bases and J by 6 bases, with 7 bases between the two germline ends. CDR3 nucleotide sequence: TGCAGTGCTAGACCAAAACCTGAAGCTTTCTTT. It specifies CSARPKPEAFF.

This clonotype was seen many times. The CDR3 here is CASSLLMAAREQYF. The CDR3 DNA reads as TGTGCCAGCAGCCTTCTCATGGCAGCCCGGGAGCAGTACTTC. The chain links TRBV7-6 to TRBJ2-7; no reliable D call. The ends were cut back, 5 bases at V and 7 bases at J, with 18 bases in the middle. Germline CDR1 is SGHVS and CDR2 is FNYEAQ. This CDR3 region has 14 residues.

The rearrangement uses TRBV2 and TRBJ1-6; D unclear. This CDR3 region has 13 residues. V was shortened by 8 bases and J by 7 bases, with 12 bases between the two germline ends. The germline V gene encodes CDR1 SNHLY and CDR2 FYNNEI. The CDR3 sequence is CASDATGNSPLHF. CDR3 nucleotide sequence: TGTGCCAGCGACGCTACGGGGAATTCACCCCTCCACTTT.

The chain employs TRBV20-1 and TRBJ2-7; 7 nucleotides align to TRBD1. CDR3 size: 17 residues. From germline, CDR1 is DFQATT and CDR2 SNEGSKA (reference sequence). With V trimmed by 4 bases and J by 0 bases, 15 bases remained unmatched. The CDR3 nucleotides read TGCAGTGCTACCCCCCTCGTCGACAGGGACCTCTCCTACGAGCAGTACTTC. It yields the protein CSATPLVDRDLSYEQYF.

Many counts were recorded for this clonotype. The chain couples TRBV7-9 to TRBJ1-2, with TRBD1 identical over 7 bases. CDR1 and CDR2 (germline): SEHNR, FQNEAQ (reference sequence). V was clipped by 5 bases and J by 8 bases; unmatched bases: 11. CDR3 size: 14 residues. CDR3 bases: TGTGCCAGCAGCGCAAACGACAGGGCTGGAGGCTACACCTTC. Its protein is CASSANDRAGGYTF.